The sequence of this TCR beta chain was determined in a study of T cell repertoires in cytomegalovirus infection. A single record per CDR3 protein comes from TCRdb applying MiXCR to the reads. Of about 130,000 distinct CDR3 sequences listed, around 30% are singletons. The V end was cut by 6 bases, the J end by 6 bases, with 9 bases between. The CDR3 is made up of 12 amino acids. Germline CDR1 and CDR2: LNHDA and SQIVND (reference sequence). This clonotype turned up a few times. Antigen specificity is unknown. This receptor was obtained from a human donor in good health (CMV status not recorded). Some clones in this sample may be carry-over from other donors' samples. The sequencing used CD8+ T cells from cultured PBMCs, collected from culture after CMV antigen stimulation. The V call is TRBV19, the J call TRBJ1-5; D gene unclear. The CDR3 region is CASRHLAQPQHF. The CDR3 coding sequence is TGTGCCAGTAGACATTTAGCTCAGCCCCAGCATTTT.